This TCR beta chain was sequenced for a study of T-cell memory formation after mild COVID-19. A remark on this clonotype: Its target is not known.

The 5'RACE method, run with constant-segment primers, produced TCR alpha and TCR beta cDNA libraries (carrying sample barcodes and UMIs). TCRdb reanalysed the 5' RACE reads using MiXCR and keeps one entry per CDR3 protein. Here the sample spans about 50,000 distinct CDR3 sequences, over 8.5% being singletons. The CDR3 is 13 amino acids. Germline loops: CDR1 DFQATT, CDR2 SNEGSKA (reference sequence). Deletions cut 4 bases from V and 2 bases from J, with 11 bases between. Study findings and constraints: Second-wave clones with a day 37 peak had unconfirmed SARS-CoV-2 specificity. Mainly CM and EM harbored the contracting CD4+ clones; mainly EMRA harbored the CD8+ ones. Balance between CD4 and CD8 was seen in clones contracting day 15 to 85, and a CD4+ lean was seen in later expanders.

This TCR was recovered from an adult woman who had mild COVID-19 (a few samples of this study predate the infection). Cell type and time point are not known. The chain has TRBV20-1 and TRBJ1-2, with D possibly TRBD1 on 5 matching bases. The sample comprised PBMCs or a T cell subset sorted from them (not recorded which). The CDR3 DNA is TGCAGTGCTACGGGGGATACAAACTATGGCTACACCTTC. This encodes CSATGDTNYGYTF.